These 15 T cell receptor beta chains share one sample of origin, sequenced in a study of CD8 T cells in ankylosing spondylitis. Using its own MiXCR run on the 5' RACE reads, TCRdb lists one record per CDR3 protein. The repertoire holds about 230,000 distinct CDR3 sequences, 8% to 10% seen once, with around 4.4% in the top ten. The specimen sequenced was blood, either unsorted or a sorted T cell fraction (not recorded which). The receptor source for this set is a female donor with ankylosing spondylitis or in good health (not recorded which).

Details on this clonotype: With a much larger clone just one base away, this may be a read error. The chain is built from TRBV5-5 and TRBJ2-1; tentatively, D is TRBD2 (5 bases). CDR1 is SGHKS, CDR2 YYEKEE, per germline (reference sequence). The CDR3 totals 15 residues. V lost 2 bases and J 6 bases, leaving 15 bases between the germline ends. CDR3 DNA sequence: TGTGCCAGCAGCTTTAGGCCCCTGGACTCCAATGAGCAGTTCTTC. This sequence encodes CASSFRPLDSNEQFF.

Concerning this clonotype: This may be a read error, as it is one base from a much larger clone. This sequence joins TRBV20-1 and TRBJ1-5; no clear D. The V gene's germline CDR1 is DFQATT and CDR2 SNEGSKA (reference sequence). The CDR3 has 14 amino acids. In DNA form, the CDR3 reads TGCAGTGCTAAGTCGGAGTGGGAGAATCGGCCCCAGCATTTT. This gives the protein CSAKSEWENRPQHF.

This clonotype was recorded a few times. This rearrangement joins TRBV7-1 to TRBJ2-1, with D maybe TRBD1 (5 bases). TRBV7-1 is known as an ORF, though its function is uncertain. V was shortened by 2 bases and J by 6 bases, with 29 bases between the two germline ends. The CDR3 runs 20 residues. CDR3 coding DNA: TGTGCCAGCAGCTCACGGGTAGGATACCCACAGGCCGCCCCCGGCAATGAGCAGTTCTTC. Encoded protein: CASSSRVGYPQAAPGNEQFF.

This clonotype was observed many times. The chain couples TRBV5-1 to TRBJ2-1; 7 positions agree with TRBD2. The CDR3 contains 17 residues. Germline lookup yields CDR1 SGHRS and CDR2 YFSETQ. After removal of 0 bases from V and 0 bases from J, the junction contained 6 bases not matched to a gene. CDR3 amino acids: CASSLDLGRSSYNEQFF. The CDR3 DNA follows: TGCGCCAGCAGCTTGGACCTCGGGAGGAGCTCCTACAATGAGCAGTTCTTC.

On this clonotype itself: This may come from a read error, since a much larger clone is one base off. The V gene is TRBV7-9, the J gene TRBJ2-7, with 7 bases fitting TRBD1. This CDR3 region has 16 residues. V gave up 3 bases and J gave up 5 bases; unmatched junction bases: 13. CDR1 and CDR2 from the germline V gene are SEHNR and FQNEAQ (reference sequence). CDR3 protein: CASSFLTGTVGNEQYF. The CDR3 region has the DNA TGTGCCAGCAGCTTTCTTACCGGGACAGTGGGCAACGAGCAGTACTTC.

Ten or more counts support this clonotype. In DNA form, the CDR3 reads TGTGCCAGTTCACCACTTACGACTAGCGGGTTCACAGATACGCAGTATTTT. Its translation is CASSPLTTSGFTDTQYF. The chain joins TRBV7-9 to TRBJ2-3; 10 positions match TRBD2. Trimming cost V 9 bases and J 2 bases; bases outside gene matches: 14. The CDR3 is made up of 17 amino acids. Germline CDR1 SEHNR, CDR2 FQNEAQ (reference sequence).

This clonotype showed up many times. The chain has TRBV30 and TRBJ1-2, with D maybe TRBD1 (6 bases). The ends were cut back, 7 bases at V and 4 bases at J, with 16 bases in the middle. The CDR3 is made up of 13 amino acids. Germline assignment: CDR1 GTSNPN and CDR2 SVGIG (reference sequence). The chain's CDR3 is CASEARTAYGYTF. The CDR3 DNA follows: TGTGCCTCCGAAGCGAGGACAGCCTATGGCTACACCTTC.

V is TRBV7-8 and J is TRBJ2-1; no reliable D call. Trimming shortened V by 3 bases and J by 9 bases, and 12 bases separated the two germline ends. Germline assignment: CDR1 SGHVS and CDR2 FQNEAQ. CDR3 length: 13 amino acids. The CDR3 DNA reads TGTGCCAGCAGCTTGGACCCATCTGGTGAGCAGTTCTTC. Its protein is CASSLDPSGEQFF.

This clonotype was seen repeatedly, ten times or more. J is TRBJ2-1 and V is TRBV2; D is unresolved. V lost 5 bases to trimming and J lost 8 bases, with 7 bases between them. The CDR3 length is 11 residues. Germline V lookup: CDR1 SNHLY, CDR2 FYNNEI. CDR3 in amino acids: CASSIIHEQFF. Here the CDR3 DNA reads TGTGCCAGCAGTATAATTCATGAGCAGTTCTTC.

This clonotype appeared many times. The chain uses TRBV13 and TRBJ1-2; D perhaps matches TRBD1 (5 bases). Germline CDR1 and CDR2: PRHDT and FYEKMQ (reference sequence). V lost 1 base and J 6 bases, leaving 12 bases between the germline ends. The CDR3 sequence is 14 residues long. The CDR3 DNA sequence: TGTGCCAGCAGCTTAGTGGGACGGACGGATGGCTACACCTTC. As protein: CASSLVGRTDGYTF.

The V call is TRBV7-8, the J call TRBJ2-7; the D gene could be TRBD1 or TRBD2 (6 bases each). This CDR3 is built from 13 residues. Trimming left V 2 bases short and J 5 bases short, with 10 bases between. Germline V gene sequence: CDR1 SGHVS, CDR2 FQNEAQ. CDR3 protein: CASSLWRGNEQYF. The CDR3 nucleotides read TGTGCCAGCAGCTTATGGAGGGGGAACGAGCAGTACTTC.

The table lists this clonotype with many counts. The J gene is TRBJ2-7, the V gene TRBV20-1; 9 bases match TRBD2. Germline-derived CDR1 and CDR2 are DFQATT and SNEGSKA (reference sequence). The V gene end was trimmed by 6 bases and the J gene end by 5 bases; junction bases not matched to a gene: 8. The CDR3 is 13 residues long. In nucleotides, the CDR3 is TGCAGTGCCGAGCGGGAGGAACTCGACGAGCAGTACTTC. This gives the protein CSAEREELDEQYF.

This clonotype was seen repeatedly, ten times or more. The CDR3 nucleotides are TGCGCCAGCAGCTCCGGAGGGGGACGCATGAACACTGAAGCTTTCTTT. Translation gives CASSSGGGRMNTEAFF. The chain carries TRBV5-1 and TRBJ1-1, with a weak D call TRBD1 (6 bases). This CDR3 contains 16 residues. The germline V and J ends were trimmed by 3 bases and 0 bases, with 15 bases remaining between them. Germline CDR1 and CDR2: SGHRS and YFSETQ.

The J gene is TRBJ2-5, the V gene TRBV29-1; D not certain. CDR1 SQVTM and CDR2 ANQGSEA come from the germline V gene. Trimming cost V 4 bases and J 2 bases, with 8 bases left between them. The CDR3 totals 12 residues. The DNA for the CDR3 is TGCAGCGTTGGGCAAACACAAGAGACCCAGTACTTC. Protein sequence: CSVGQTQETQYF. Supplemented by reference TRBV29-1 and TRBJ2-5, the full variable domain reads SAVISQKPSRDICQRGTSLTIQCQVDSQVTMMFWYRQQPGQSLTLIATANQGSEATYESGFVIDKFPISRPNLTFSTLTVSNMSPEDSSIYLCSVGQTQETQYFGPGTRLLVL.

This clonotype was counted at least ten times. This chain joins TRBV6-6 and TRBJ1-5; D is ambiguous. V dropped 2 bases and J dropped 4 bases, with 6 bases sitting between them. The length of the CDR3 is 13 residues. The germline V gene encodes CDR1 MNHNY and CDR2 SVGAGI (reference sequence). The CDR3 reads CASSYAGNQPQHF. The CDR3 DNA reads as TGTGCCAGCAGTTACGCCGGAAATCAGCCCCAGCATTTT.